The present TCR beta chain was sequenced within a study of blood T cell repertoires in COVID-19. Overall study context: Sites across the United States, Italy and Spain contributed samples from acute and convalescent COVID-19.

The protocol was immunoSEQ multiplex PCR, while the TCRdb copy is restricted to in-frame clones and leaves out a portion. The profile covers 85,000 to 130,000 clones, with just under 85% appearing a single time and roughly 3.3% taken by the ten largest. V lost 4 bases and J lost 10; bases outside the gene matches: 6. The V gene's germline CDR1 is GTSNPN and CDR2 SVGIG (reference sequence). This CDR3 comprises 13 residues. The sequence was collected from a woman older than 75 with active or convalescent COVID-19. The sample comprised peripheral blood. The chain joins TRBV30 to TRBJ1-6, with 8 bases lining up with TRBD1. The DNA of the CDR3 is TGTGCCTGGAAGGGACAGGAGAGGTCACCCCTCCACTTT. Translation: CAWKGQERSPLHF. Drawing the rest from reference TRBV30 and TRBJ1-6, the complete variable domain is SQTIHQWPATLVQPVGSPLSLECTVEGTSNPNLYWYRQAAGRGLQLLFYSVGIGQISSEVPQNLSASRPQDRQFILSSKKLLLSDSGFYLCAWKGQERSPLHFGNGTRLTVT.